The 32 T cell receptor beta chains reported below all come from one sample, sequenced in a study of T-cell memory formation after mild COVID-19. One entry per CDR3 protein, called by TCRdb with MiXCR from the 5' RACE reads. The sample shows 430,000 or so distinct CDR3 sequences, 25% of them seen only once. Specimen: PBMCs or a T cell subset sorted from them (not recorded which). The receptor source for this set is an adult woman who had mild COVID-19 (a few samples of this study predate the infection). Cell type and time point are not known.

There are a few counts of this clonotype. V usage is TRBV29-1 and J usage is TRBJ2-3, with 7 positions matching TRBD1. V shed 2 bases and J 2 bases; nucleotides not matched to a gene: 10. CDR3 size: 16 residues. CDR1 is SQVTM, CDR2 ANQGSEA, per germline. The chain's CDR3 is CSVERSVGQATDTQYF. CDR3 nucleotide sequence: TGCAGCGTTGAACGATCTGTCGGACAGGCCACAGATACGCAGTATTTT.

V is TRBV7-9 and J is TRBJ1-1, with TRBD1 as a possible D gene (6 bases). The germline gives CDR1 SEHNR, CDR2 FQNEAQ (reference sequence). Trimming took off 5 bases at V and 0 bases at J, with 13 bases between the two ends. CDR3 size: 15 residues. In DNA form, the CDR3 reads TGTGCCAGCAGCCAACCGGGACAAATGAACACTGAAGCTTTCTTT. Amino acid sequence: CASSQPGQMNTEAFF.

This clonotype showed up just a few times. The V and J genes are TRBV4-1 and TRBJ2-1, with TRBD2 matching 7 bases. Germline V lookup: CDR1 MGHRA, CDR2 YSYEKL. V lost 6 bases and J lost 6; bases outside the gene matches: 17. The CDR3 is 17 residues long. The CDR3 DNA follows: TGCGCCAGCAGAACAGGCGGGGGTTCGGTGGTATCCAATGAGCAGTTCTTC. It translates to CASRTGGGSVVSNEQFF.

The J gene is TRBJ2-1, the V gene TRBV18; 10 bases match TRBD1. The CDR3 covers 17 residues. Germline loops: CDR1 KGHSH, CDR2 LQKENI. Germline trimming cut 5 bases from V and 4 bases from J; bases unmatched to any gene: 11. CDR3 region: CASSSDRTGGLYNEQFF. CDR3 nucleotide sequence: TGTGCCAGCTCATCGGACAGGACAGGGGGGTTGTACAATGAGCAGTTCTTC. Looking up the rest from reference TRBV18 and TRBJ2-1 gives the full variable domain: NAGVMQNPRHLVRRRGQEARLRCSPMKGHSHVYWYRQLPEEGLKFMVYLQKENIIDESGMPKERFSAEFPKEGPSILRIQQVVRGDSAAYFCASSSDRTGGLYNEQFFGPGTRLTVL.

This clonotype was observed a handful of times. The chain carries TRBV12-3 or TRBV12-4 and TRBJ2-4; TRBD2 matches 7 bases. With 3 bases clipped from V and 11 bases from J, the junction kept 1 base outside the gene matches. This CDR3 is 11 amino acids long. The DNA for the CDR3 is TGTGCCAGCAGTTTGGGAGGGTTTCAGTACTTC. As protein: CASSLGGFQYF.

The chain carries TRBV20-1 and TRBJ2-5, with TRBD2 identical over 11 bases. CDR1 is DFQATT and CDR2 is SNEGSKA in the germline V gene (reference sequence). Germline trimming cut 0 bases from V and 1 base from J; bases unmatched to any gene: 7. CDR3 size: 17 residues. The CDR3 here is CSARDPGTSGFQETQYF. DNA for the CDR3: TGCAGTGCTAGAGACCCCGGGACTAGCGGCTTCCAAGAGACCCAGTACTTC.

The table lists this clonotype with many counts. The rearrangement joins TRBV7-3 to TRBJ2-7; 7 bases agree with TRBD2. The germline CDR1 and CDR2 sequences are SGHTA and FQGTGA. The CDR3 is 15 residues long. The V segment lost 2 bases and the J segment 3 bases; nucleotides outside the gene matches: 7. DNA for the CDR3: TGTGCCAGCAGCTTAGATGGCGGGGAGGGCTACGAGCAGTACTTC. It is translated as CASSLDGGEGYEQYF. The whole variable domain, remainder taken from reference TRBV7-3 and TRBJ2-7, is GAGVSQTPSNKVTEKGKYVELRCDPISGHTALYWYRQSLGQGPEFLIYFQGTGAADDSGLPNDRFFAVRPEGSVSTLKIQRTERGDSAVYLCASSLDGGEGYEQYFGPGTRLTVT.

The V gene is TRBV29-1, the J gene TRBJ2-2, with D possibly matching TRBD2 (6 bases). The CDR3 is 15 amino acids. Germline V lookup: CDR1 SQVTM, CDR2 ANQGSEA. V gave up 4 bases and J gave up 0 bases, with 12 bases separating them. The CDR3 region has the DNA TGCAGCGTTGGTGTTGCGGGAACGAACACCGGGGAGCTGTTTTTT. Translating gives CSVGVAGTNTGELFF.

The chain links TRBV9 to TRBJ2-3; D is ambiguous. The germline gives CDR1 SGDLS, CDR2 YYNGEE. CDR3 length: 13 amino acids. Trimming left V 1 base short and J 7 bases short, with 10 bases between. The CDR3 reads CASSVPSTNTQYF. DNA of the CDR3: TGTGCCAGCAGCGTACCTAGTACGAATACGCAGTATTTT.

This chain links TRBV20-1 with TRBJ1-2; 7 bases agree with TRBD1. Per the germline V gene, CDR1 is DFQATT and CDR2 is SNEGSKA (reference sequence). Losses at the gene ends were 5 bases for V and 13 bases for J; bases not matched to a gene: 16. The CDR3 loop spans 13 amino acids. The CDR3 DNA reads TGCAGTGCTCCTGCCTCGGGACAGCCAGGTAGCACCTTC. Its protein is CSAPASGQPGSTF.

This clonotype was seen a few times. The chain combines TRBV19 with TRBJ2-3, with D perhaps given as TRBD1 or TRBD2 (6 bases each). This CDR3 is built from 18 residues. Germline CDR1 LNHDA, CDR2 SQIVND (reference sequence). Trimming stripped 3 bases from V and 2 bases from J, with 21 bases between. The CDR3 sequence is CASSIAVEGQGTTDTQYF. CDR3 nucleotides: TGTGCCAGTAGTATTGCTGTGGAGGGTCAGGGGACCACAGATACGCAGTATTTT.

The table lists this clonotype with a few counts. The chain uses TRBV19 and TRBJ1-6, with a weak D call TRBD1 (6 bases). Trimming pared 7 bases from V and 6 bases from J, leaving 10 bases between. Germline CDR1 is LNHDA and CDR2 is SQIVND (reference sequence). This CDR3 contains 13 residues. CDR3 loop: CASTGQSNSPLHF. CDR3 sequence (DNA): TGTGCCAGTACTGGACAGAGTAATTCACCCCTCCACTTT.

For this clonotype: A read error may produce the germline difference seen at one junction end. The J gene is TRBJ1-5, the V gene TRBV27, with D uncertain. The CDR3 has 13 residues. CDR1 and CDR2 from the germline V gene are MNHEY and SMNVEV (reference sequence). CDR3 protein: CASSLSANQPQHF. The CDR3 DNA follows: TGTGCCAGCAGTTTAAGTGCCAATCAGCCCCAGCATTTC.

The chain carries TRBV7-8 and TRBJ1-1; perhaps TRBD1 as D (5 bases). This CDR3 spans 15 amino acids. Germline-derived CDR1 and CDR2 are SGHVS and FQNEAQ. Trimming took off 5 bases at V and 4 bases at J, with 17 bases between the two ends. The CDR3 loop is CASSLRDRRSTEAFF. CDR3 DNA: TGTGCCAGCAGCCTCCGGGACCGCAGGTCCACTGAAGCTTTCTTT.

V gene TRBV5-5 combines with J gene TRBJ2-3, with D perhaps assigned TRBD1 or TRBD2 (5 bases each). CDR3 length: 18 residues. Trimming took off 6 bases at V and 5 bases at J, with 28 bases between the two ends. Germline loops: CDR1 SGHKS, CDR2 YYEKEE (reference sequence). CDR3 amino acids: CASIPSGWGRLGKDTQYF. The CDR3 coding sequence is TGTGCCAGCATCCCATCGGGGTGGGGGAGATTAGGCAAAGATACGCAGTATTTT.

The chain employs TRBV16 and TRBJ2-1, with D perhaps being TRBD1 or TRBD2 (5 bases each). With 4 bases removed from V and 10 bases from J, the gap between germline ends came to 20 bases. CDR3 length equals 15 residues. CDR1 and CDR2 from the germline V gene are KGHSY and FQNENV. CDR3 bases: TGTGCCAGCAGCCGACCCGGGACCCCCCTGGCGGAGCAGTTCTTC. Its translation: CASSRPGTPLAEQFF. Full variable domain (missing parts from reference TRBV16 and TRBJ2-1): GEEVAQTPKHLVRGEGQKAKLYCAPIKGHSYVFWYQQVLKNEFKFLISFQNENVFDETGMPKERFSAKCLPNSPCSLEIQATKLEDSAVYFCASSRPGTPLAEQFFGPGTRLTVL.

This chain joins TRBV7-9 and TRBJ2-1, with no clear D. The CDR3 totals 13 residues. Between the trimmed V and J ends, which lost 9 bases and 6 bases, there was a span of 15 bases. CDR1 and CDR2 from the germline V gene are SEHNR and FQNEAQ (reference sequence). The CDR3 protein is CARAPLMGNEQFF. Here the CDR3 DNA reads TGTGCCAGGGCCCCTTTGATGGGCAATGAGCAGTTCTTC.

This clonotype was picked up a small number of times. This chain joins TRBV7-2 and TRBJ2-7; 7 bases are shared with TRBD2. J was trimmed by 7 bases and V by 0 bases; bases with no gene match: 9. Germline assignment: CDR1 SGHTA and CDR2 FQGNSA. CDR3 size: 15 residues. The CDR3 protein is CASSLAVSGMGEQYF. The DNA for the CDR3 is TGTGCCAGCAGCTTAGCAGTGAGCGGGATGGGTGAGCAGTACTTC.

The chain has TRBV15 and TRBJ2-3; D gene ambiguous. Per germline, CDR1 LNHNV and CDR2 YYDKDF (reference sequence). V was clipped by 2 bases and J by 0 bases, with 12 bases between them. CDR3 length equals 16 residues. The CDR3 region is CATSRLTLASTDTQYF. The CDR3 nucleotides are TGTGCCACCAGCAGACTCACCTTGGCGAGCACAGATACGCAGTATTTT.

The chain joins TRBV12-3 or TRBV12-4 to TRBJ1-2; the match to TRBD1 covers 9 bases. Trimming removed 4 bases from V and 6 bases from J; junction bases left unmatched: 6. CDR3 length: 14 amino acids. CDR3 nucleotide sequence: TGTGCCAGCAGTTCCTCGACAGGGGGGGATGGCTACACCTTC. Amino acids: CASSSSTGGDGYTF.

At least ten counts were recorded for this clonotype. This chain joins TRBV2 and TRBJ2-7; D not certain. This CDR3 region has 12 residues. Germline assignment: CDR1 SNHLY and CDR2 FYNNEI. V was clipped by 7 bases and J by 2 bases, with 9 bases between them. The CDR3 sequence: CASKDGTYEQYF. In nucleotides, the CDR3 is TGTGCCAGCAAAGACGGCACCTACGAGCAGTACTTC.

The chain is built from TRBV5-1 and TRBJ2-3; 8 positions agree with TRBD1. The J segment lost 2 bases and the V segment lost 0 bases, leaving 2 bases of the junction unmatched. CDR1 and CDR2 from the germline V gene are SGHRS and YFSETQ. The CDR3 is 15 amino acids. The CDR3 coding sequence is TGCGCCAGCAGCTTGGGGACAGGGTACACAGATACGCAGTATTTT. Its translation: CASSLGTGYTDTQYF.

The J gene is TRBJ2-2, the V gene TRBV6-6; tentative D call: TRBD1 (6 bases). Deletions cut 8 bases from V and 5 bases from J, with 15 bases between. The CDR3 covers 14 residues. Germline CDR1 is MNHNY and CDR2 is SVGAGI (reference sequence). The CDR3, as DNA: TGTGCCAGCGGTGGACAGATGAATACCGGGGAGCTGTTTTTT. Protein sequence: CASGGQMNTGELFF.

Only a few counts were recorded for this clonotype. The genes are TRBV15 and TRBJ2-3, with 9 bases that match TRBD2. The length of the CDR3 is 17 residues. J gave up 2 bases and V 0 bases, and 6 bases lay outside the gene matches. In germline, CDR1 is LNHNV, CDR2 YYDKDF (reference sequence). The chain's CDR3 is CATSRDQGLAFTDTQYF. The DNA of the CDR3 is TGTGCCACCAGCAGAGACCAGGGACTAGCCTTCACAGATACGCAGTATTTT.

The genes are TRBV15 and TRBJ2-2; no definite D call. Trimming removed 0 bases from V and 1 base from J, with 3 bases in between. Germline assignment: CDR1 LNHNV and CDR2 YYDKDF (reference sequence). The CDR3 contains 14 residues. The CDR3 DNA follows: TGTGCCACCAGCAGAGATAGGAACACCGGGGAGCTGTTTTTT. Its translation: CATSRDRNTGELFF.

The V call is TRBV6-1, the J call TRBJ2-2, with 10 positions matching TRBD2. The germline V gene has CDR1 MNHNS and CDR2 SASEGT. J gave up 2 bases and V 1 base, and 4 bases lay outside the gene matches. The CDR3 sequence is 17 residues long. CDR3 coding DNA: TGTGCCAGCAGTGAAGGAGCTAGCGGGGGTAACACCGGGGAGCTGTTTTTT. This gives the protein CASSEGASGGNTGELFF.

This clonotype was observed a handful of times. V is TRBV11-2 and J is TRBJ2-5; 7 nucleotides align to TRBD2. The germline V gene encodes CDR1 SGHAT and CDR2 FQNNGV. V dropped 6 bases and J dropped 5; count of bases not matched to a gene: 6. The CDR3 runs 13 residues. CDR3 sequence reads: CASRRLGGETQYF. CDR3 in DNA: TGTGCCAGCAGACGGCTGGGAGGGGAGACCCAGTACTTC.

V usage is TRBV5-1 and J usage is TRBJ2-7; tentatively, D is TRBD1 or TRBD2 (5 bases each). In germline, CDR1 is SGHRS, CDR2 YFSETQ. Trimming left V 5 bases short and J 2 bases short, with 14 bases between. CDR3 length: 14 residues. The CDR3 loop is CASRDGTGPYEQYF. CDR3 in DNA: TGCGCCAGCAGGGACGGGACGGGACCCTACGAGCAGTACTTC.

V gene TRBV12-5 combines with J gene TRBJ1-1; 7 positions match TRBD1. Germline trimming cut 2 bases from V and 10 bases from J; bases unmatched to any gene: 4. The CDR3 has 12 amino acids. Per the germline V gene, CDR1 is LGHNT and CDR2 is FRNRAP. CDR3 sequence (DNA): TGTGCTAGTGGTTTGCCGGACAGGCCAGCTTTCTTT. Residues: CASGLPDRPAFF.

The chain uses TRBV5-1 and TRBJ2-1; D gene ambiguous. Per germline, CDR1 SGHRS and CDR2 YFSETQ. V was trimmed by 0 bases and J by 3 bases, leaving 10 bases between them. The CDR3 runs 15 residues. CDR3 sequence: CASSLGALDYNEQFF. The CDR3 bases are TGCGCCAGCAGCTTGGGAGCTCTAGACTACAATGAGCAGTTCTTC.

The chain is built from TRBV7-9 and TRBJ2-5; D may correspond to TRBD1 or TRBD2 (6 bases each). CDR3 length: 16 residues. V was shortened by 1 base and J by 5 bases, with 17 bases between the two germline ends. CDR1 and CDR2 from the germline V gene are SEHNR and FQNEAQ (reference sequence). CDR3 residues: CASSLDPGGYLETQYF. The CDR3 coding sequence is TGTGCCAGCAGCTTAGATCCCGGGGGCTATTTGGAGACCCAGTACTTC.

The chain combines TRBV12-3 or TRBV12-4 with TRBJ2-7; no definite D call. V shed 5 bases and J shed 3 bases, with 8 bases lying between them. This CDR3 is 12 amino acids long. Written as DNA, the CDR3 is TGTGCCAGCAGTCTACAGCGCTACGAGCAGTACTTC. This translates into CASSLQRYEQYF.